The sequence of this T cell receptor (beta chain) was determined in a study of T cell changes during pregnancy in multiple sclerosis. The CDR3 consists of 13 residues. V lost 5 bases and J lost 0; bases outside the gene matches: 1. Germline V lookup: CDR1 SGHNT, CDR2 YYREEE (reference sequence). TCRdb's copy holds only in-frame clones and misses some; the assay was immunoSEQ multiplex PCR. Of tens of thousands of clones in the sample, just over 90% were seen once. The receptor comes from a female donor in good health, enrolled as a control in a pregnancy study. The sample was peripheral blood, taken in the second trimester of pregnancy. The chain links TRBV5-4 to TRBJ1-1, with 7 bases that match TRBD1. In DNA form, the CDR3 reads TGTGCCAGCAGACAGGGGCTGAACACTGAAGCTTTCTTT. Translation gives CASRQGLNTEAFF.